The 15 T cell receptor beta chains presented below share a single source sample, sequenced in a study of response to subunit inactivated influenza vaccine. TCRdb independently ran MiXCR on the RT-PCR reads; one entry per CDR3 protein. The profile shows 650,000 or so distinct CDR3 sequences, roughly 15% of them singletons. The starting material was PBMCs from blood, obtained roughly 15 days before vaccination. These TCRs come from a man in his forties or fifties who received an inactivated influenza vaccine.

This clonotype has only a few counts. CDR3 nucleotides: TGTGCCAGCTCAACCCCCGGGACTAGCCACGGGGAGCTGTTTTTT. Encoded protein: CASSTPGTSHGELFF. The V call is TRBV18, the J call TRBJ2-2; TRBD2 aligns across 9 bases. V was clipped by 5 bases and J by 7 bases; unmatched bases: 8. CDR3 length equals 15 residues. CDR1 is KGHSH and CDR2 is LQKENI in the germline V gene.

CDR3 DNA sequence: TGTGCCAGCAGCTTATTCCAGGCTGATGAGCAGTTCTTC. It codes for CASSLFQADEQFF. This chain connects TRBV7-9 to TRBJ2-1; D is unclear. Germline loops: CDR1 SEHNR, CDR2 FQNEAQ (reference sequence). V was trimmed by 2 bases and J by 8 bases, leaving 10 bases between them. The CDR3 has 13 amino acids.

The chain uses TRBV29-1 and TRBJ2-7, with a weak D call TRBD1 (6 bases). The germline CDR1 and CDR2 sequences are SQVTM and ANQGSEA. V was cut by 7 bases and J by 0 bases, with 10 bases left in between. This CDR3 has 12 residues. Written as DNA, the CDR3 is TGCAGCGGACAGGCGAACTCCTACGAGCAGTACTTC. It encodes CSGQANSYEQYF.

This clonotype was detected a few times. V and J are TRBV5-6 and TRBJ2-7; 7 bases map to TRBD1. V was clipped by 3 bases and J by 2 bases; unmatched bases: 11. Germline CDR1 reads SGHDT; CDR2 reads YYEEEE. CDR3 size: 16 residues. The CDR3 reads CASSSTRQGVTYEQYF. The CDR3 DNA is TGTGCCAGCAGCTCGACCCGACAGGGAGTGACCTACGAGCAGTACTTC.

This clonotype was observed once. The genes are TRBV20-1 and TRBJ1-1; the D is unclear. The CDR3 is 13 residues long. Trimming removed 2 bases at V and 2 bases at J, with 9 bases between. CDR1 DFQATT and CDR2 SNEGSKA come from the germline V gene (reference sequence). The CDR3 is CSARSGLNTEAFF. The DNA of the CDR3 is TGCAGTGCTAGATCCGGGTTAAACACTGAAGCTTTCTTT.

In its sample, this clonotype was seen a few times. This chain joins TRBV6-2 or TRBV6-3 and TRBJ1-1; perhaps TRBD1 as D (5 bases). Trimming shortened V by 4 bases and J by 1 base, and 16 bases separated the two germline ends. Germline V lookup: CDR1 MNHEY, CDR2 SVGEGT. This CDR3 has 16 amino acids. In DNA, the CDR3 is TGTGCCAGCAGTTCCCCAGTCCCAGGGAAGAACACTGAAGCTTTCTTT. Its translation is CASSSPVPGKNTEAFF.

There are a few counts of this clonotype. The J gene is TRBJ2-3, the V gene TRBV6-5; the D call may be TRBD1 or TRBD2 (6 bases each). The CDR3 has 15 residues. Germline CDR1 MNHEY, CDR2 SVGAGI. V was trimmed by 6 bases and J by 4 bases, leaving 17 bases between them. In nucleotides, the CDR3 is TGTGCCAGCAGCTTACGAGGGGGGCTCCCAGATACGCAGTATTTT. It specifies CASSLRGGLPDTQYF.

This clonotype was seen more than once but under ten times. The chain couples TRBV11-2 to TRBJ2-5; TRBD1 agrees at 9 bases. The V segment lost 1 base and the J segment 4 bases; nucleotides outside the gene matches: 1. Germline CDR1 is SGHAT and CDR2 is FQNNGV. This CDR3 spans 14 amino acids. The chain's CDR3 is CASSLGDRAETQYF. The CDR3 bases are TGTGCCAGCAGCTTAGGGGACAGGGCAGAGACCCAGTACTTC.

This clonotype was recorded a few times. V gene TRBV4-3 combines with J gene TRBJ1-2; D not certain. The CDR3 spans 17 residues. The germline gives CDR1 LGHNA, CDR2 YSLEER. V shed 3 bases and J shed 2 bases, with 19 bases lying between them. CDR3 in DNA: TGCGCCAGCAGCCAGGGGTTGGTAAGAGGGAGAAACTATGGCTACACCTTC. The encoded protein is CASSQGLVRGRNYGYTF.

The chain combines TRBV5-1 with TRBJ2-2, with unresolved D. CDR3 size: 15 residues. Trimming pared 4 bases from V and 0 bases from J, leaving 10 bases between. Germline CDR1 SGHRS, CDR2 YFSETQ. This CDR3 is CASSPHAANTGELFF. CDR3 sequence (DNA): TGCGCCAGCAGCCCTCATGCGGCGAACACCGGGGAGCTGTTTTTT.

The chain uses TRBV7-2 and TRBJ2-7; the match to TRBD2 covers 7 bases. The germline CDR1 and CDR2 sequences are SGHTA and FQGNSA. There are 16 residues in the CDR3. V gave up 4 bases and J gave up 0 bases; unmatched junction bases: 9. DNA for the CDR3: TGTGCCAGCAGCTCCTCAGCGGGGAGGGTCTCCTACGAGCAGTACTTC. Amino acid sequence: CASSSSAGRVSYEQYF.

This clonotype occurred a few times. This CDR3 is CASWASGGRTTDTQYF. DNA of the CDR3: TGTGCCAGCTGGGCTAGCGGGGGGAGGACCACAGATACGCAGTATTTT. The V gene is TRBV28, the J gene TRBJ2-3, with TRBD2 identical over 11 bases. Germline V gene lookup returns CDR1 MDHEN and CDR2 SYDVKM. V lost 8 bases to trimming and J lost 2 bases; unmatched junction nucleotides: 9. This CDR3 contains 16 residues.

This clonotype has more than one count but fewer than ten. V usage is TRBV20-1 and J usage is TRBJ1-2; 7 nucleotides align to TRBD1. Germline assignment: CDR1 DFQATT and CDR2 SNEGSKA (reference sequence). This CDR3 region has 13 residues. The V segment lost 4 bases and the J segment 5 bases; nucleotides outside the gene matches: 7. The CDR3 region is CSATQTGPYGYTF. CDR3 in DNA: TGCAGTGCTACCCAGACAGGGCCTTATGGCTACACCTTC.

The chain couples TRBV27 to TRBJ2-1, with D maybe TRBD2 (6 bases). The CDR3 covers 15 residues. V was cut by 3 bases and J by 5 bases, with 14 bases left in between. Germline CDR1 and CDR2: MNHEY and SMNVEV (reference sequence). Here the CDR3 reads CASSLPPGLHNEQFF. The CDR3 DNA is TGTGCCAGCAGTTTGCCCCCGGGACTTCACAATGAGCAGTTCTTC.

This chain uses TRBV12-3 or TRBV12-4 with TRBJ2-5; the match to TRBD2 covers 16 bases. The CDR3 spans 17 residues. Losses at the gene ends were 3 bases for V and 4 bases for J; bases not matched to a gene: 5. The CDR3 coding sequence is TGTGCCAGCAGTTTGGGACTAGCGGGAGGGAGTGGAGAGACCCAGTACTTC. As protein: CASSLGLAGGSGETQYF.